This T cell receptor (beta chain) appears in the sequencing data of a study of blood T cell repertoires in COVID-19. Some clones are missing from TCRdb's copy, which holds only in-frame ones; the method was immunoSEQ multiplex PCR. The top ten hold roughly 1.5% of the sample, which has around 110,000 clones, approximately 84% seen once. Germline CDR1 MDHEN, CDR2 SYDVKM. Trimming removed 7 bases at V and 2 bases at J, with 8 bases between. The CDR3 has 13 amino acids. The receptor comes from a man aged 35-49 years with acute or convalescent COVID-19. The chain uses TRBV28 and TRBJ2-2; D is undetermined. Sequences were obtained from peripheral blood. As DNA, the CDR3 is TGTGCCAGCAAACGGTTAAACACCGGGGAGCTGTTTTTT. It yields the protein CASKRLNTGELFF. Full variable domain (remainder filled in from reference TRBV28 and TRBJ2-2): DVKVTQSSRYLVKRTGEKVFLECVQDMDHENMFWYRQDPGLGLRLIYFSYDVKMKEKGDIPEGYSVSREKKERFSLILESASTNQTSMYLCASKRLNTGELFFGEGSRLTVL.